These 18 T cell receptor beta chains originate from one sample sequenced in a study of shared clonotypes between healthy human individuals. Profiled with immunoSEQ multiplex PCR; TCRdb holds only in-frame clones, not every one. The data contain about 490,000 clones, 76% of them seen just once; the ten biggest clones take up under 15%. The sequencing input was PBMCs. The receptor set was obtained from a woman aged 40 to 50 in good health. Some clones in this sample may be carry-over from other donors' samples.

This clone was recorded a few times. The chain couples TRBV30 to TRBJ1-1; 7 bases agree with TRBD1. Germline CDR1 and CDR2: GTSNPN and SVGIG (reference sequence). V trimming: 8 bases; J trimming: 2 bases; junction bases outside the gene matches: 17. The CDR3 is 16 residues long. CDR3 DNA: TGTGCCGGGTGCCTCCTTCGGACAGGAGAAAACACTGAAGCTTTCTTT. Residues: CAGCLLRTGENTEAFF.

The rearrangement joins TRBV7-8 to TRBJ2-7; the match to TRBD1 covers 8 bases. The V gene end was trimmed by 1 base and the J gene end by 3 bases; junction bases not matched to a gene: 2. The germline gives CDR1 SGHVS, CDR2 FQNEAQ. This CDR3 region has 14 residues. For the CDR3, the DNA is TGTGCCAGCAGCTTAGGGACAGGGAGCTACGAGCAGTACTTC. It yields the protein CASSLGTGSYEQYF.

The chain carries TRBV5-4 and TRBJ2-5; perhaps TRBD1 as D (6 bases). The CDR3 spans 13 residues. The ends were cut back, 4 bases at V and 6 bases at J, with 13 bases in the middle. The germline gives CDR1 SGHNT, CDR2 YYREEE (reference sequence). The CDR3 is CASSAGTQQTQYF. As DNA, the CDR3 is TGTGCCAGCAGCGCCGGGACACAGCAGACCCAGTACTTC. Full variable domain (outside the CDR3, taken from reference TRBV5-4 and TRBJ2-5): ETGVTQSPTHLIKTRGQQVTLRCSSQSGHNTVSWYQQALGQGPQFIFQYYREEENGRGNFPPRFSGLQFPNYSSELNVNALELDDSALYLCASSAGTQQTQYFGPGTRLLVL.

V is TRBV9 and J is TRBJ2-1; D may correspond to TRBD1 or TRBD2 (5 bases each). Trimming took off 2 bases at V and 5 bases at J, with 14 bases between the two ends. Germline CDR1 SGDLS, CDR2 YYNGEE. The CDR3 covers 15 residues. The CDR3 DNA follows: TGTGCCAGCAGCGTCTATCGGGACCCCGACAATGAGCAGTTCTTC. It specifies CASSVYRDPDNEQFF.

V gene TRBV11-2 combines with J gene TRBJ2-2; 9 bases are a match to TRBD2. Germline loops: CDR1 SGHAT, CDR2 FQNNGV. The V and J ends lost 10 bases and 5 bases, in that order; junction bases with no gene match: 8. This CDR3 contains 14 residues. The chain's CDR3 is CATRGLAPTGELFF. The CDR3, as DNA: TGTGCCACCCGGGGACTAGCTCCAACCGGGGAGCTGTTTTTT.

A remark on this clone: Other nucleotide sequences in the sample specify the same CDR3. The chain recombines TRBV7-9 with TRBJ1-1; D uncertain. Germline-derived CDR1 and CDR2 are SEHNR and FQNEAQ (reference sequence). The CDR3 contains 13 residues. V was shortened by 0 bases and J by 1 base, with 3 bases between the two germline ends. The CDR3 here is CASSLAENTEAFF. The DNA of the CDR3 is TGTGCCAGCAGCTTAGCAGAGAACACTGAAGCTTTCTTT.

The J gene is TRBJ1-5, the V gene TRBV18; no clear D gene. The CDR3 is 15 amino acids. V was pared by 3 bases and J by 5 bases, with 14 bases between. Germline V gene data show CDR1 as KGHSH and CDR2 as LQKENI. CDR3 protein: CASSPYDRNDQPQHF. The CDR3 nucleotides are TGTGCCAGCTCACCCTACGACCGAAATGATCAGCCCCAGCATTTT.

V gene TRBV7-8 combines with J gene TRBJ2-2, with 8 positions matching TRBD2. Per the germline V gene, CDR1 is SGHVS and CDR2 is FQNEAQ. J was trimmed by 7 bases and V by 5 bases; bases with no gene match: 15. This CDR3 comprises 17 residues. CDR3 sequence (DNA): TGTGCCAGCAGCCCGAGGAGCGGGAGTCTTGAGGGCGGGGAGCTGTTTTTT. This gives the protein CASSPRSGSLEGGELFF.

V gene TRBV5-1 combines with J gene TRBJ2-5; D tentatively reads TRBD1 or TRBD2 (5 bases each). V lost 7 bases and J 2 bases, leaving 15 bases between the germline ends. Germline CDR1 and CDR2: SGHRS and YFSETQ. The CDR3 length is 14 residues. CDR3 bases: TGCGCCAGCGCGCCTGGGACCGCACAAGAGACCCAGTACTTC. It codes for CASAPGTAQETQYF.

The V call is TRBV10-2, the J call TRBJ2-1; unclear D gene. This CDR3 region has 15 residues. V dropped 7 bases and J dropped 1 base, with 14 bases sitting between them. Germline CDR1 is WSHSY and CDR2 is SAAADI. CDR3 protein: CASTHDGASYNEQFF. Here the CDR3 DNA reads TGCGCCAGCACACACGACGGAGCGTCCTACAATGAGCAGTTCTTC.

This sequence joins TRBV14 and TRBJ2-5; weak D call: TRBD1 (5 bases). V lost 5 bases, J lost 0 bases, and 13 bases lay in between. This CDR3 has 15 amino acids. Germline CDR1 is SGHDN and CDR2 is FVKESK. The CDR3 coding sequence is TGTGCCAGCAGCTACGATGCAGGGTACCAAGAGACCCAGTACTTC. Protein: CASSYDAGYQETQYF. Variable domain in full (rest from reference TRBV14 and TRBJ2-5): EAGVTQFPSHSVIEKGQTVTLRCDPISGHDNLYWYRRVMGKEIKFLLHFVKESKQDESGMPNNRFLAERTGGTYSTLKVQPAELEDSGVYFCASSYDAGYQETQYFGPGTRLLVL.

V and J are TRBV29-1 and TRBJ2-1; D gene uncertain. The CDR3 covers 13 residues. CDR1 SQVTM and CDR2 ANQGSEA come from the germline V gene. V dropped 2 bases and J dropped 2 bases, with 7 bases sitting between them. The chain's CDR3 is CSVESLPYNEQFF. In nucleotides, the CDR3 is TGCAGCGTTGAAAGTCTGCCCTACAATGAGCAGTTCTTC.

This clone appeared many times. The V gene is TRBV10-2, the J gene TRBJ1-3, with 8 positions matching TRBD1. Germline-derived CDR1 and CDR2 are WSHSY and SAAADI. The CDR3 has 14 residues. The V segment lost 6 bases and the J segment 4 bases; nucleotides outside the gene matches: 5. The CDR3, as DNA: TGCGCCAGCAGGACAGGGGAGGCGGGAAACACCATATATTTT. Translation: CASRTGEAGNTIYF.

The chain has TRBV11-2 and TRBJ2-7; 8 nucleotides agree with TRBD1. Trimming took 3 bases from V and 5 from J; bases not matched to a gene: 9. This CDR3 has 15 amino acids. Germline values: CDR1 SGHAT, CDR2 FQNNGV. The CDR3 DNA follows: TGTGCCAGCAGCTTGGCCGCAGGGGGCGGGGACGAGCAGTACTTC. Protein product: CASSLAAGGGDEQYF.

This rearrangement joins TRBV10-3 to TRBJ2-3; D gene ambiguous. Trimming cost V 3 bases and J 1 base, with 8 bases left between them. The germline V gene has CDR1 ENHRY and CDR2 SYGVKD. This CDR3 region has 14 residues. The CDR3 loop is CAISELDGTDTQYF. The CDR3 DNA reads TGTGCCATCAGTGAATTAGACGGCACAGATACGCAGTATTTT.

The chain joins TRBV28 to TRBJ2-7, with 9 bases fitting TRBD2. Germline V gene sequence: CDR1 MDHEN, CDR2 SYDVKM. The CDR3 has 15 amino acids. The V segment lost 3 bases and the J segment 6 bases; nucleotides outside the gene matches: 9. The CDR3 reads CASSFPLAGKSEQYF. The CDR3 DNA is TGTGCCAGCAGTTTCCCTCTAGCGGGAAAGAGCGAGCAGTACTTC.

The chain joins TRBV7-6 to TRBJ2-1, with D unresolved. Per the germline V gene, CDR1 is SGHVS and CDR2 is FNYEAQ. The CDR3 loop spans 12 amino acids. Trimming removed 5 bases at V and 7 bases at J, with 9 bases between. CDR3 in amino acids: CASSLDGNEQFF. CDR3 sequence (DNA): TGTGCCAGCAGCCTCGACGGAAATGAGCAGTTCTTC.

This clone was recorded many times. The CDR3 DNA is TGTGCCAGCAGCCATGGTGGGACAGTTCAGTTCTTC. Its protein is CASSHGGTVQFF. This chain connects TRBV4-2 to TRBJ2-1, with 7 bases matching TRBD1. Germline V gene sequence: CDR1 LGHNA, CDR2 YNFKEQ. V lost 3 bases to trimming and J lost 13 bases; unmatched junction nucleotides: 6. The CDR3 consists of 12 residues.